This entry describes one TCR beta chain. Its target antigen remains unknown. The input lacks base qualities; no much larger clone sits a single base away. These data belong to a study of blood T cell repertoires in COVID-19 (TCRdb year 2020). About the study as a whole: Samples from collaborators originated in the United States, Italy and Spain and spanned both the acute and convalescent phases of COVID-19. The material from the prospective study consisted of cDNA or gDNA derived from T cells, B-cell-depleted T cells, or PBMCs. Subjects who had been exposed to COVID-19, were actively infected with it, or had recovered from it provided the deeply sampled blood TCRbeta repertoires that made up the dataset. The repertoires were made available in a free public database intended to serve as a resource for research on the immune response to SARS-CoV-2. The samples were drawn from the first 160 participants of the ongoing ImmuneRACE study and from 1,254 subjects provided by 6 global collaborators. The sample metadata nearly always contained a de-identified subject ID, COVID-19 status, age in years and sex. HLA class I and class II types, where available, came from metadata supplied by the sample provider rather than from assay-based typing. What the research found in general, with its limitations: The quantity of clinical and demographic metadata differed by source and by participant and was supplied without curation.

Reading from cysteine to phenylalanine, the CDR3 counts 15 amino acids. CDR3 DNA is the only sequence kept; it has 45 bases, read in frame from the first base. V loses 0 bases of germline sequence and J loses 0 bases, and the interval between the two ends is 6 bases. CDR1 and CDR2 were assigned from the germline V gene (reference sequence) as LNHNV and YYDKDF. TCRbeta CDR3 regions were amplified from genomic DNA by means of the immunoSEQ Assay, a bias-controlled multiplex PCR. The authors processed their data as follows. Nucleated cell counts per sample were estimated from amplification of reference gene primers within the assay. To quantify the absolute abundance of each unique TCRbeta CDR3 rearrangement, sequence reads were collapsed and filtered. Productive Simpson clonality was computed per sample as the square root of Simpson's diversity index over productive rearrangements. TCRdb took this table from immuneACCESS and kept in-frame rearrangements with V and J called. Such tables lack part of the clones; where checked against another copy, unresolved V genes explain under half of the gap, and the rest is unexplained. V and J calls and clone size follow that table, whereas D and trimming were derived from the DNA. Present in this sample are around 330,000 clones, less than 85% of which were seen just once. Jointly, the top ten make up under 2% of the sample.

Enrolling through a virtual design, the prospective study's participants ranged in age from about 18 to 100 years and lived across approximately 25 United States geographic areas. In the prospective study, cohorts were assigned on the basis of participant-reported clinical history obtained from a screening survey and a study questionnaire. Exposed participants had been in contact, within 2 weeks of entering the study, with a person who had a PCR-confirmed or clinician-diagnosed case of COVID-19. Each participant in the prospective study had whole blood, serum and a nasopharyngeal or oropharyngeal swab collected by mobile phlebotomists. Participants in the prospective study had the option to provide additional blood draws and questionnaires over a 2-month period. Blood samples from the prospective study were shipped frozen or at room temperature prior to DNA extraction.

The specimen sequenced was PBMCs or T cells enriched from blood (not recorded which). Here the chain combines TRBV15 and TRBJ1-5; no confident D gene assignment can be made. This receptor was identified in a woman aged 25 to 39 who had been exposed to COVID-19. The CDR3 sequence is CATSRERVSNQPQHF. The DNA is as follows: TGTGCCACCAGCAGAGAGAGGGTTAGCAATCAGCCCCAGCATTTT.